In its sample, the clone carrying this TCR beta chain was seen many times. Its antigen is unknown. The record originates from a study of neurological immune-mediated disorders. Points from the study as a whole: None of the CDR3 amino acid sequences of expanded clones recurred across subjects, suggesting private repertoires in all groups. Multiple sclerosis patients had less TCR clonal expansion than even healthy controls, unlike HTLV-1-associated myelopathy.

CDR1 is LNHNV, CDR2 YYDKDF, per germline (reference sequence). J was trimmed by 7 bases and V by 6 bases; bases with no gene match: 9. The CDR3 is made up of 14 amino acids. The making of cDNA relied on 5'RACE with 10-nucleotide random UMIs. TCRdb re-analysed the 5' RACE reads in MiXCR, keeping a single row per CDR3 protein. The sample holds around 21,000 distinct CDR3 sequences, approximately 6.8% seen once. Input was 900,000 to 1,000,000 sorted T cells, either CD4+ or CD8+. The receptor was derived from a woman in her 30s with HTLV-1-associated myelopathy (HAM/TSP). The chain uses TRBV15 and TRBJ1-2; 9 positions agree with TRBD1. The source material was CD8+ T cells from blood. As DNA, the CDR3 is TGTGCCACCAGTCGGGACAGGGTGGATGGTGGCTACACCTTC. Protein product: CATSRDRVDGGYTF.